This T cell receptor beta chain was captured by sequencing in a study of blood T cells in healthy people across ages. A second about 6 to 12 cycle PCR used barcoded and J-beta primers. Each cDNA molecule was tagged by a template-switch adaptor that had 12 random nucleotides. A single record per CDR3 protein comes from TCRdb applying MiXCR to the 5' RACE reads. The sample consists of approximately 780,000 distinct CDR3 sequences, around 24% of them appearing once. The V gene's germline CDR1 is SGHAT and CDR2 FQNNGV. The CDR3 spans 14 residues. With V trimmed by 2 bases and J by 8 bases, 7 bases remained unmatched. The data were also submitted as part of a second study, on T cells of mothers and their children. That work adds: Random nucleotides (2-4) and sample barcodes were added by the M1S primer used in the second PCR.

The rearrangement uses TRBV11-2 and TRBJ1-2; 8 nucleotides match TRBD1. Sample: blood. This sequence originates from a boy aged 10-17 years in good health. The CDR3 is CASSLFLGTGGYTF. In DNA form, the CDR3 reads TGTGCCAGCAGCTTATTTCTGGGGACAGGAGGCTACACCTTC.